Listed below are T cell receptor beta chains from one sample, sequenced in a study of blood T cell repertoires in COVID-19. Some clones are missing from TCRdb's copy, which holds only in-frame ones; the method was immunoSEQ multiplex PCR. The table has approximately 480,000 clones, 89% seen once. The source material was peripheral blood. Receptors originate from a man aged 18 to 29 with COVID-19, enrolled during active disease. Both conserved end residues are part of each CDR3. Each record gives: J gene, clone size, D gene, V gene, CDR3 protein, CDR3 DNA. A D gene is named only where the DNA matches it firmly. The size of a clone is reported for some rows only, either as once, few or many, or as a class for expanded clones.

>TRBJ1-4|NA|TRBD1|TRBV2
CASSLRTGTNEKLFF
TGTGCCAGCAGTCTCCGGACAGGGACTAATGAAAAACTGTTTTTT
>TRBJ2-2|NA|NA|TRBV25-1
CASRTGDGGELFF
TGTGCCAGCAGGACAGGAGATGGCGGGGAGCTGTTTTTT
>TRBJ2-3|NA|NA|TRBV5-1
CASSLFGLKDTQYF
TGCGCCAGCAGCTTGTTTGGCCTTAAAGATACGCAGTATTTT
>TRBJ2-1|NA|TRBD2|TRBV6-5
CASSLLSGGAYEQFF
TGTGCCAGCAGTCTTCTTAGCGGGGGGGCCTATGAGCAGTTCTTC
>TRBJ1-4|NA|NA|TRBV27
CASNLPRRDNGASGCEKLFF
TGTGCCAGCAACCTACCCCGCCGGGACAATGGGGCTTCAGGGTGTGAAAAACTGTTTTTT
>TRBJ2-7|NA|NA|TRBV21-1
CASSTKSWTDSYEQYF
TGTGCCAGCAGCACGAAAAGCTGGACAGATTCCTACGAGCAGTACTTC
>TRBJ2-2|NA|TRBD2|TRBV2
CASSVVSGATNTGELFF
TGTGCCAGCAGTGTGGTTAGCGGGGCTACGAACACCGGGGAGCTGTTTTTT
>TRBJ1-2|few|TRBD1|TRBV5-1
CASSWLEGAAHGYTF
TGCGCCAGCAGCTGGTTGGAGGGGGCAGCGCATGGCTACACCTTC
>TRBJ2-7|NA|NA|TRBV7-9
CASRGDSNYEQYF
TGTGCCAGCAGGGGGGACTCGAACTACGAGCAGTACTTC
>TRBJ1-5|NA|TRBD1|TRBV7-9
CASSSGQGGNQPQHF
TGTGCCAGCAGCTCCGGACAGGGCGGCAATCAGCCCCAGCATTTT
>TRBJ1-2|few|NA|TRBV6-5
CASSYSTAQANYGYTF
TGTGCCAGCAGTTACTCGACAGCTCAAGCTAACTATGGCTACACCTTC
>TRBJ2-1|NA|NA|TRBV5-1
CASSLAGRLGDNEQFF
TGCGCCAGCAGCTTGGCCGGTCGCCTAGGGGATAATGAGCAGTTCTTC
>TRBJ2-5|NA|TRBD2|TRBV6-4
CASSDLAVLAEQETQYF
TGTGCCAGCAGTGACTTGGCAGTACTAGCGGAGCAAGAGACCCAGTACTTC
>TRBJ1-2|once|TRBD1|TRBV2
CASSGRTGVGGYTF
TGTGCCAGCAGTGGGAGGACAGGGGTTGGTGGCTACACCTTC
>TRBJ2-7|NA|NA|TRBV11-3
CASSLTGTAYEQYF
TGTGCCAGCAGCCTCACAGGGACGGCCTACGAGCAGTACTTC
>TRBJ1-5|few|TRBD1|TRBV19
CASSAAGQGRNQPQHF
TGTGCCAGTAGTGCAGCGGGACAGGGCCGCAATCAGCCCCAGCATTTT
>TRBJ2-3|NA|TRBD1|TRBV6-5
CASSGNRGQADTQYF
TGTGCCAGCAGCGGTAACAGGGGGCAGGCAGATACGCAGTATTTT
>TRBJ2-1|once|TRBD2|TRBV7-8
CASSSGLEYVQFF
TGTGCCAGCAGCTCGGGACTAGAGTACGTGCAGTTCTTC
>TRBJ1-5|NA|NA|TRBV19
CASRLQGSPNQPQHF
TGTGCCAGTAGATTACAGGGCTCTCCCAATCAGCCCCAGCATTTT
>TRBJ1-4|NA|NA|TRBV5-1
CASSLVGGANEKLFF
TGCGCCAGCAGCTTGGTCGGGGGAGCTAATGAAAAACTGTTTTTT
>TRBJ2-3|NA|NA|TRBV9
CASSVLSTDTQYF
TGTGCCAGCAGCGTTCTAAGCACAGATACGCAGTATTTT
>TRBJ2-7|NA|TRBD1|TRBV2
CASNPRTGRYEQYF
TGTGCCAGCAACCCGAGGACAGGCCGTTACGAGCAGTACTTC